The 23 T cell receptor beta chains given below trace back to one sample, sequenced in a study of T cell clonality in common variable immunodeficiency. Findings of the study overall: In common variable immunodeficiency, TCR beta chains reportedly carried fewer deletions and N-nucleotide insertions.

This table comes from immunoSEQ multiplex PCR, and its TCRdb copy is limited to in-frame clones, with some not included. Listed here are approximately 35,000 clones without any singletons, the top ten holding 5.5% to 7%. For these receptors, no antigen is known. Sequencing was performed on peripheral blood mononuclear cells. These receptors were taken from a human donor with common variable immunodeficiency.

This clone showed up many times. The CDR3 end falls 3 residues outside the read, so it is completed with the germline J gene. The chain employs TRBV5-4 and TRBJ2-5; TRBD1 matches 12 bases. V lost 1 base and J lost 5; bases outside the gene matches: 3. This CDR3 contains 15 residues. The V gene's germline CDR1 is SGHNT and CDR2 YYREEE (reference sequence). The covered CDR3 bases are TGTGCCAGCAGCTTGACGGGACAGGGGGCTGAGACC. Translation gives CASSLTGQGAET. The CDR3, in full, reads CASSLTGQGAETQYF.

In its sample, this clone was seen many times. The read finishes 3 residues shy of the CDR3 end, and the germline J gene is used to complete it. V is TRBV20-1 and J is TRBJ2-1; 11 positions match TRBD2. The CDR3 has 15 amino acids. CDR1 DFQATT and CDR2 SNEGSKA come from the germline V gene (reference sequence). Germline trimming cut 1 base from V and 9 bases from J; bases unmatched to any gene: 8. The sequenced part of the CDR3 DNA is TGCAGTGCTAGAGTTAGTAGCGGGGGGGGCTTTGAG. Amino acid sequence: CSARVSSGGGFE. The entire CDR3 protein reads CSARVSSGGGFEQFF.

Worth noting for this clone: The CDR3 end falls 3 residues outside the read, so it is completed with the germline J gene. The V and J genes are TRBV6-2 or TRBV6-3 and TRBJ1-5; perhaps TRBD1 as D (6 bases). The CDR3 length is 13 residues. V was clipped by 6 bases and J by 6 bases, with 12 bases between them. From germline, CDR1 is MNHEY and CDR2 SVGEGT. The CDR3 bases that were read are TGTGCCAGCAGGCCGACAGGAGTTCAGCCC. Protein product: CASRPTGVQP. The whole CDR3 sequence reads CASRPTGVQPQHF.

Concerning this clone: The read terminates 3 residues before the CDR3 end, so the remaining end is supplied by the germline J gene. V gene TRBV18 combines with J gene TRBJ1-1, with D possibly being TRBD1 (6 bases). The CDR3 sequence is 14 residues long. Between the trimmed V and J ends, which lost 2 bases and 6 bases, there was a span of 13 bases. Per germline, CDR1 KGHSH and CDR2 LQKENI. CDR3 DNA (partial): TGTGCCAGCTCACCAAAAAAAGGGGGGGCTGAA. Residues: CASSPKKGGAE. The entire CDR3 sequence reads CASSPKKGGAEAFF.

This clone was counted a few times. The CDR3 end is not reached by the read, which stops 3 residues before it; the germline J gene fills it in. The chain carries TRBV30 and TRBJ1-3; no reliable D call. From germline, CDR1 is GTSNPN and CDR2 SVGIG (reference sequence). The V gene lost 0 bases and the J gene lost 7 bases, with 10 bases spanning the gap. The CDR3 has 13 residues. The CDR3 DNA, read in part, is TGTGCCTGGAGTGTTAAAACCGGGAACACC. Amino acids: CAWSVKTGNT. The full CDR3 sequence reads CAWSVKTGNTIYF.

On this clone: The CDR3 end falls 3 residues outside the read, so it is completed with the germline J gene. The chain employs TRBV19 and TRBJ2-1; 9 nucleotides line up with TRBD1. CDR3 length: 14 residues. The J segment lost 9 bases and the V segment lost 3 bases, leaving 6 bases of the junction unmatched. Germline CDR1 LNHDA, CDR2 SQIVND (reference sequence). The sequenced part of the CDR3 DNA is TGTGCCAGTAGTATCGGGACAGGGTGGGCTGAG. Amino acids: CASSIGTGWAE. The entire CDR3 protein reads CASSIGTGWAEQFF.

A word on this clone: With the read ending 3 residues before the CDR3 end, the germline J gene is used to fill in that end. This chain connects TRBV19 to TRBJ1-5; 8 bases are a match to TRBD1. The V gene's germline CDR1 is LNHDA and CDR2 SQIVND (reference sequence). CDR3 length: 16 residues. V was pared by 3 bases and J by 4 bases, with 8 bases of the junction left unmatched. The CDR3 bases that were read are TGTGCCAGTAGTATCCAGGGGGCCGGGGGGAATCAGCCC. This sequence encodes CASSIQGAGGNQP. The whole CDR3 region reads CASSIQGAGGNQPQHF.

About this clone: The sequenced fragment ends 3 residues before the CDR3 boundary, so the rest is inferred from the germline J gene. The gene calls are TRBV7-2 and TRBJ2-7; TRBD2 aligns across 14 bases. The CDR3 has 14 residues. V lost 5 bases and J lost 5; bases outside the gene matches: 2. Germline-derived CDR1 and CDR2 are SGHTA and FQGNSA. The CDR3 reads CASSRTSGGNEQYF. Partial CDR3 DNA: TGTGCCAGCAGCCGGACTAGCGGGGGGAACGAG.

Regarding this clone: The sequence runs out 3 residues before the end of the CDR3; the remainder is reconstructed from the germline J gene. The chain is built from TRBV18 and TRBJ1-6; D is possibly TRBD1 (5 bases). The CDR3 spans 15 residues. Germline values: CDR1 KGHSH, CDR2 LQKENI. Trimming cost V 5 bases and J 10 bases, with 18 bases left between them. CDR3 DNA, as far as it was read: TGTGCCAGCTCAGATAGGGGAGCTGAAAAGTCACCC. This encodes CASSDRGAEKSP. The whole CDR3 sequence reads CASSDRGAEKSPLHF.

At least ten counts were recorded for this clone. The DNA read from the CDR3 is TGTGCCAGGTCTGCAGGGAAAGGCTCACCC. Translated: CARSAGKGSP. The CDR3, in full, reads CARSAGKGSPLHF. V usage is TRBV2 and J usage is TRBJ1-6; D possibly corresponds to TRBD1 (5 bases). The read ends 3 residues shy of where the CDR3 ends; the end is completed using the germline J gene. The CDR3 loop spans 13 amino acids. Trimming left V 9 bases short and J 10 bases short, with 16 bases between. Germline CDR1 SNHLY, CDR2 FYNNEI.

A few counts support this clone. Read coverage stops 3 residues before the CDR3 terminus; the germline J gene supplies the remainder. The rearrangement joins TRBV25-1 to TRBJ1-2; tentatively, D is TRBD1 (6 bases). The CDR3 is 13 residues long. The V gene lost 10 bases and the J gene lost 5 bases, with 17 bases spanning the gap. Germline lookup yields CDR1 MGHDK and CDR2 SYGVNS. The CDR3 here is CATSGGGLYGYTF. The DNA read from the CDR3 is TGTGCCACAAGTGGAGGGGGACTATATGGC.

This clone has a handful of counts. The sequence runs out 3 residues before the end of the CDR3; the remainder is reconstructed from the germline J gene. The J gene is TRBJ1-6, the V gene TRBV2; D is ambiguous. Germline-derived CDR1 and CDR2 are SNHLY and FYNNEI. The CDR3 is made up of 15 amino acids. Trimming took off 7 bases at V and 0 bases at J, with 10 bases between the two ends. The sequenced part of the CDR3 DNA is TGTGCCAGCAATCGAGGGTACTCCTATAATTCACCC. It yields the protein CASNRGYSYNSP. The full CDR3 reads CASNRGYSYNSPLHF.

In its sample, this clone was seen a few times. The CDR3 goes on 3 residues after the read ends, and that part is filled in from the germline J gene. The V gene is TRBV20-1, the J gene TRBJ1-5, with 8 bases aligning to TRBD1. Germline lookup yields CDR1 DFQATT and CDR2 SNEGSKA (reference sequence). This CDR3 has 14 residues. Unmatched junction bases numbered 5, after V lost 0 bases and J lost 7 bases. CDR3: CSARDRTGYQPQHF. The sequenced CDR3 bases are TGCAGTGCTAGAGACCGGACAGGGTACCAGCCC.

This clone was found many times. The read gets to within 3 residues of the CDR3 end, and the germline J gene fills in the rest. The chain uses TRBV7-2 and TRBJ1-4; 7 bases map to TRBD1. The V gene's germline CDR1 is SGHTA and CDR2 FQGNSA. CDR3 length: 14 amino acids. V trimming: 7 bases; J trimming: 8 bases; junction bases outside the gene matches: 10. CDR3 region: CASTRGGGREKLFF. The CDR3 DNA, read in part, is TGTGCCAGCACTCGGGGAGGGGGCAGGGAAAAA.

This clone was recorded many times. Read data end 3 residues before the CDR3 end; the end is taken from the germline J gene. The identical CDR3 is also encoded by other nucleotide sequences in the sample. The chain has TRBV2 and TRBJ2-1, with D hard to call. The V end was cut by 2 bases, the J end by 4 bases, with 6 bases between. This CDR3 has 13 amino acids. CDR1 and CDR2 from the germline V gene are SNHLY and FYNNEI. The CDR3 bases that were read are TGTGCCAGCAGTGAAAACAGATACAATGAG. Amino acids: CASSENRYNE. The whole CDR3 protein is CASSENRYNEQFF.

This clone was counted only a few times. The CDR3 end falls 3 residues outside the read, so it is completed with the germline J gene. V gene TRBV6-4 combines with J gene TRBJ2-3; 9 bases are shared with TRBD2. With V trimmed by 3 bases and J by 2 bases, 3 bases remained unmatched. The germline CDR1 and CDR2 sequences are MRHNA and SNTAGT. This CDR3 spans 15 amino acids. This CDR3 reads CASSEIAGATDTQYF. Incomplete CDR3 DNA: TGTGCCAGCAGTGAAATAGCGGGGGCCACAGATACG.

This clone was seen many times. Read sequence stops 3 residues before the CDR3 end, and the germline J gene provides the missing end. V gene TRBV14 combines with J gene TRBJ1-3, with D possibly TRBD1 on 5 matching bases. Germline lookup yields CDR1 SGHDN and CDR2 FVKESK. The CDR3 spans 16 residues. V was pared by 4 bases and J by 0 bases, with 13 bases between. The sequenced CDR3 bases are TGTGCCAGCAGCCTGGGGCTTCCTGTCTCTGGAAACACC. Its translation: CASSLGLPVSGNT. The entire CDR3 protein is CASSLGLPVSGNTIYF.

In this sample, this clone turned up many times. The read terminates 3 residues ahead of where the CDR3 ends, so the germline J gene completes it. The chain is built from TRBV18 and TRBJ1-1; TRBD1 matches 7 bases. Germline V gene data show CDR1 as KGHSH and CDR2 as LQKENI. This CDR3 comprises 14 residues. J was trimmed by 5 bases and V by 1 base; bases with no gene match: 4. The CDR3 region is CASSPQNRGTEAFF. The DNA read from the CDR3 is TGTGCCAGCTCACCACAAAACAGGGGAACTGAA.

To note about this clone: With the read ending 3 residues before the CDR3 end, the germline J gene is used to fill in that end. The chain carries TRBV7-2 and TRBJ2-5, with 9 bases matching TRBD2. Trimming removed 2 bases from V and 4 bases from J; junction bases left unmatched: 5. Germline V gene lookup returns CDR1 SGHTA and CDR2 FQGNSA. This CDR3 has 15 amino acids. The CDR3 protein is CASSLRASGVETQYF. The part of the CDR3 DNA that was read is TGTGCCAGCAGCTTAAGGGCTAGCGGGGTAGAGACC.

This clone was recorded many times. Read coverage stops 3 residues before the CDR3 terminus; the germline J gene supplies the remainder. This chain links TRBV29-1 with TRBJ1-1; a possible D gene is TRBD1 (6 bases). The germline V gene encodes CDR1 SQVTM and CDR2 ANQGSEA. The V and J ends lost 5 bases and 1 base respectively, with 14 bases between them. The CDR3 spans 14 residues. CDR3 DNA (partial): TGCAGCGTTCTATCGACAGGACGGAACACTGAA. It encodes CSVLSTGRNTE. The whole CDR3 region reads CSVLSTGRNTEAFF.

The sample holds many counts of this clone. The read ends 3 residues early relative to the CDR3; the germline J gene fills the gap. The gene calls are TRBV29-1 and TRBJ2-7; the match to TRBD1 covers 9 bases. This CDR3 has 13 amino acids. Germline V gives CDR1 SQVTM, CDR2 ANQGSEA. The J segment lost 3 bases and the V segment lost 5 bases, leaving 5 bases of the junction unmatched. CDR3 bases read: TGCAGCGTTACCGGGACAGGGATCTACGAG. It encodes CSVTGTGIYE. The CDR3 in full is CSVTGTGIYEQYF.

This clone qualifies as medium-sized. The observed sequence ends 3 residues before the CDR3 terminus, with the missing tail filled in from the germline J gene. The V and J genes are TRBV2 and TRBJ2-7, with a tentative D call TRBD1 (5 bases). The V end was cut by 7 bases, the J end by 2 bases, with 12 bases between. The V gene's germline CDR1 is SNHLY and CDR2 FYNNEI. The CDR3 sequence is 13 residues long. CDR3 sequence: CASTQGTTYEQYF. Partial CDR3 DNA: TGTGCCAGCACGCAGGGTACAACCTACGAG. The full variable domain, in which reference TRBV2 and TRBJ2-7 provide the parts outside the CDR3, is EPEVTQTPSHQVTQMGQEVILRCVPISNHLYFYWYRQILGQKVEFLVSFYNNEISEKSEIFDDQFSVERPDGSNFTLKIRSTKLEDSAMYFCASTQGTTYEQYFGPGTRLTVT.

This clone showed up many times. The CDR3: CASSETGGNYGYTF. Incomplete CDR3 DNA: TGTGCCAGCTCAGAGACAGGGGGGAACTATGGC. This chain links TRBV18 with TRBJ1-2; 9 nucleotides line up with TRBD1. The CDR3 goes on 3 residues after the read ends, and that part is filled in from the germline J gene. CDR1 and CDR2 (germline): KGHSH, LQKENI. This CDR3 spans 14 amino acids. The V segment lost 5 bases and the J segment 2 bases; nucleotides outside the gene matches: 3.